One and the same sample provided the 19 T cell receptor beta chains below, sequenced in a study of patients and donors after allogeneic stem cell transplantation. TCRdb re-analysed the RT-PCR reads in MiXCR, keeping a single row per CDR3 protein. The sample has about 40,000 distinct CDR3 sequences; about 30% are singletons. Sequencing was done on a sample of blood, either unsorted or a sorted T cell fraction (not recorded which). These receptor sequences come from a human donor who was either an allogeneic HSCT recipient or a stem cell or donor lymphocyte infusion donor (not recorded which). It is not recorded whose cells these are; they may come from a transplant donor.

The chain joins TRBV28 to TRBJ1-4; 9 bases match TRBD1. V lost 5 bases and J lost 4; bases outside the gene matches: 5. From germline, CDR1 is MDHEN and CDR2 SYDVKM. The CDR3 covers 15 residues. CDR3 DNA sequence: TGTGCCAGCAGTCCCGGGACAGGGTTTAATGAAAAACTGTTTTTT. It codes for CASSPGTGFNEKLFF.

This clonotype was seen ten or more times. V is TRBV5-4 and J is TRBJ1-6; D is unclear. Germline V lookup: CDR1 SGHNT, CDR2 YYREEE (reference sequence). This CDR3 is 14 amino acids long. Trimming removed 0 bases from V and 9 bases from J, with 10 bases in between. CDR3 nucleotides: TGTGCCAGCAGCTTGGAACGAGAGTCTTCACCCCTCCACTTT. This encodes CASSLERESSPLHF.

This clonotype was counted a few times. As DNA, the CDR3 is TGTGCCAGTTTTCCAGGGGCGGGGGAGCAGTTCTTC. Its protein is CASFPGAGEQFF. The V call is TRBV12-3 or TRBV12-4, the J call TRBJ2-1, with D tentatively TRBD1 or TRBD2 (6 bases each). Trimming removed 9 bases from V and 10 bases from J, with 16 bases in between. The CDR3 spans 12 residues.

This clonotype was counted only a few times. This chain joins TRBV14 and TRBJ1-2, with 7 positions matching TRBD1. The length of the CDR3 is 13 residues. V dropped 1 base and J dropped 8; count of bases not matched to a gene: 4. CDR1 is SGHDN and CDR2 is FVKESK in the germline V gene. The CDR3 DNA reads TGTGCCAGCAGCCAAGGAGGGGGCAGAGGCTACACCTTC. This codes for CASSQGGGRGYTF.

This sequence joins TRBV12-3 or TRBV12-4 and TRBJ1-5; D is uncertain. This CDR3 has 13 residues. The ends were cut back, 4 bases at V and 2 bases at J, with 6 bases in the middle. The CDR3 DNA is TGTGCCAGCAGTTACCAGGGCAATCAGCCCCAGCATTTT. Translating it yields CASSYQGNQPQHF.

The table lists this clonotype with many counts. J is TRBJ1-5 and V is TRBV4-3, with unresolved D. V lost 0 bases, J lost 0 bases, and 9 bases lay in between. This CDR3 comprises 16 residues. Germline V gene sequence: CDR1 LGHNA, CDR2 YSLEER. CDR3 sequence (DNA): TGCGCCAGCAGCCAAGATAGGGCGTATAGCAATCAGCCCCAGCATTTT. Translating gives CASSQDRAYSNQPQHF.

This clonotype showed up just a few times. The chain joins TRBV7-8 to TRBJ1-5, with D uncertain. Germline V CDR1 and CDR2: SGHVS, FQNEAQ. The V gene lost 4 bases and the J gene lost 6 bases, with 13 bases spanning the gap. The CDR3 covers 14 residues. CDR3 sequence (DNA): TGTGCCAGCAGCTCCCTCAGGAGGGCTCAGCCCCAGCATTTT. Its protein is CASSSLRRAQPQHF.

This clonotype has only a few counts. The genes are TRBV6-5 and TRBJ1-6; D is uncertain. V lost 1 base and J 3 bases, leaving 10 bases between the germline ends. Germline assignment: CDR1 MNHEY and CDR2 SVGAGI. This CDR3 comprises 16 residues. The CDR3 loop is CASSYFPENYNSPLHF. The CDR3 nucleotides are TGTGCCAGCAGTTACTTTCCAGAAAACTATAATTCACCCCTCCACTTT.

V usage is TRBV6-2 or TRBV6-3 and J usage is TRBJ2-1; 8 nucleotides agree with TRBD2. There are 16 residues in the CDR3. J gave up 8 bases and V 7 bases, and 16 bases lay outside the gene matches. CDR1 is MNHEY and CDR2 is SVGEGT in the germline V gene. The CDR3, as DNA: TGTGCCAGCACCACGGGGGGGGGAGCGTTGGCCCATGAGCAGTTCTTC. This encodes CASTTGGGALAHEQFF.

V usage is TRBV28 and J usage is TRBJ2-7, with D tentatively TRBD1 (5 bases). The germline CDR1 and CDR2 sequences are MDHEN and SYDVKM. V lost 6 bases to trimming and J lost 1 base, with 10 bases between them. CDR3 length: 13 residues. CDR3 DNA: TGTGCCAGCAGGGTTCAGGGTTCCTACGAGCAGTACTTC. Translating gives CASRVQGSYEQYF.

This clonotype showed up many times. The CDR3 is CASSAREYEQYF. The CDR3 DNA reads as TGTGCCAGCAGCGCCAGGGAGTACGAGCAGTACTTC. This rearrangement joins TRBV12-3 or TRBV12-4 to TRBJ2-7, with D perhaps TRBD1 or TRBD2 (5 bases each). CDR3 length: 12 amino acids. V was clipped by 6 bases and J by 4 bases, with 10 bases between them.

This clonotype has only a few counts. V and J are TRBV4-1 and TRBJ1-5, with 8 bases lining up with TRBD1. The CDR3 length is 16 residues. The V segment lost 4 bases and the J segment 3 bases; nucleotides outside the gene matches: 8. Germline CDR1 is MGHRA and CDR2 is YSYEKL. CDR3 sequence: CASSLLGQGDNQPQHF. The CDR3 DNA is TGCGCCAGCAGCCTTCTCGGACAGGGTGACAATCAGCCCCAGCATTTT.

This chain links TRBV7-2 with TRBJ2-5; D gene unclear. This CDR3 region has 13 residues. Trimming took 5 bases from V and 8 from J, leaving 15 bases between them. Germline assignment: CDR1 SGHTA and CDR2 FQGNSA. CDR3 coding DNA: TGTGCCAGCAGCCCGGAAGGGTGGCCTACCCAGTACTTC. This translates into CASSPEGWPTQYF. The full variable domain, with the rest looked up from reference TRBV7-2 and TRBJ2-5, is GAGVSQSPSNKVTEKGKDVELRCDPISGHTALYWYRQSLGQGLEFLIYFQGNSAPDKSGLPSDRFSAERTGGSVSTLTIQRTQQEDSAVYLCASSPEGWPTQYFGPGTRLLVL.

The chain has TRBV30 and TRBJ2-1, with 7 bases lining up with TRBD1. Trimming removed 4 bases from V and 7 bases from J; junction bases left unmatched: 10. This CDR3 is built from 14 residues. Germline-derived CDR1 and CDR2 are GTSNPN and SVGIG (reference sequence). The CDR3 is CAWKITQGKNEQFF. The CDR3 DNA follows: TGTGCCTGGAAAATCACACAGGGGAAAAATGAGCAGTTCTTC.

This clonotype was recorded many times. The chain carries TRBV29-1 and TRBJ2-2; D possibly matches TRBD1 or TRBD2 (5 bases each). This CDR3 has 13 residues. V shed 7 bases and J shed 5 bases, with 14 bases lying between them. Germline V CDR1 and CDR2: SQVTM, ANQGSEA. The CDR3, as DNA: TGCAGCGCCCGGGGACGGCAAACCGGGGAGCTGTTTTTT. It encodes CSARGRQTGELFF.

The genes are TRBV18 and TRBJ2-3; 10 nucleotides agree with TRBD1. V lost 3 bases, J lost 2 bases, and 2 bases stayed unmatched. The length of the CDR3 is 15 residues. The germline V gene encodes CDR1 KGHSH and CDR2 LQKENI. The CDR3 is CASSPTGGDTDTQYF. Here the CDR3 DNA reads TGTGCCAGCTCACCGACAGGGGGCGACACAGATACGCAGTATTTT.

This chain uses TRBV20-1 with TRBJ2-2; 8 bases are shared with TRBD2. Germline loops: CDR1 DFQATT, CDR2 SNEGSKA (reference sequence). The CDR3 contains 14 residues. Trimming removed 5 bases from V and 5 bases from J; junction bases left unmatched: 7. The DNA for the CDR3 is TGCAGTGCTCTTAGCGGGATCAATACCGGGGAGCTGTTTTTT. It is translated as CSALSGINTGELFF.

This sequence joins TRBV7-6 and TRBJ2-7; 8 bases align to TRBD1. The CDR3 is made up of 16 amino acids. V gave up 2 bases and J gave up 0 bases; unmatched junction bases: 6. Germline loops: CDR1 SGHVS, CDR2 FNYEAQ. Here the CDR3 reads CASSLSHRGSSYEQYF. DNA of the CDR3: TGTGCCAGCAGCTTAAGCCACAGGGGGAGCTCCTACGAGCAGTACTTC.

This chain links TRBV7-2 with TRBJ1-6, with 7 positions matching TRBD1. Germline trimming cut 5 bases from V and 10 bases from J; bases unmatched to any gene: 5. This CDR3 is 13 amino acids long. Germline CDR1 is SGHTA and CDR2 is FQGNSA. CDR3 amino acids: CASSPDRISPLHF. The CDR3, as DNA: TGTGCCAGCAGCCCGGACAGGATATCACCCCTCCACTTT.